Below, 18 T cell receptor beta chains from the same sample are listed, as sequenced in a study of early T cells in non-severe SARS-CoV-2 infection. Via MiXCR, TCRdb re-called the 5' RACE reads, giving one row per CDR3 protein. The sample includes roughly 69,000 distinct CDR3 sequences, 9% to 10% of them seen just once. The sequencing here drew on whole blood, taken at baseline. The receptors come from an adult who was a healthcare worker with PCR-confirmed SARS-CoV-2 infection or an uninfected control (not recorded which).

This clonotype has only a few counts. The chain combines TRBV28 with TRBJ1-1; no clear D. CDR3 size: 14 residues. V lost 5 bases, J lost 6 bases, and 16 bases lay in between. Per the germline V gene, CDR1 is MDHEN and CDR2 is SYDVKM. The CDR3 is CASSRGGFWSEAFF. In nucleotides, the CDR3 is TGTGCCAGCAGTCGAGGTGGATTTTGGTCTGAAGCTTTCTTT.

This clonotype has at least ten counts. V gene TRBV20-1 combines with J gene TRBJ1-6; no definite D call. The CDR3 is 12 residues long. V lost 1 base and J 7 bases, leaving 5 bases between the germline ends. Germline assignment: CDR1 DFQATT and CDR2 SNEGSKA (reference sequence). The chain's CDR3 is CSARVGNSPLHF. CDR3 sequence (DNA): TGCAGTGCTAGAGTAGGCAATTCACCCCTCCACTTT.

This clonotype was found many times. The J gene is TRBJ2-1, the V gene TRBV20-1; TRBD1 aligns across 7 bases. The V gene's germline CDR1 is DFQATT and CDR2 SNEGSKA (reference sequence). V was pared by 1 base and J by 6 bases, with 9 bases of the junction left unmatched. The CDR3 length is 15 residues. CDR3 sequence reads: CSARVPGTEFNEQFF. CDR3 nucleotide sequence: TGCAGTGCTAGAGTCCCCGGGACAGAATTCAATGAGCAGTTCTTC.

The chain links TRBV4-1 to TRBJ2-3; possibly TRBD2 for D (5 bases). This CDR3 is 17 amino acids long. Germline loops: CDR1 MGHRA, CDR2 YSYEKL. The ends were cut back, 5 bases at V and 0 bases at J, with 18 bases in the middle. In DNA, the CDR3 is TGCGCCAGCAGCAAGACTCAGCTTGGACTGAGCACAGATACGCAGTATTTT. This translates into CASSKTQLGLSTDTQYF.

This chain links TRBV10-3 with TRBJ2-1; D gene uncertain. The V gene's germline CDR1 is ENHRY and CDR2 SYGVKD. The CDR3 consists of 13 residues. Trimming stripped 2 bases from V and 7 bases from J, with 9 bases between. The CDR3 DNA reads as TGTGCCATCAGTGAGATCGCAAGTAATGAGCAGTTCTTC. The encoded protein is CAISEIASNEQFF.

This clonotype was observed a few times. The chain uses TRBV12-5 and TRBJ1-5, with 7 bases matching TRBD1. The CDR3 sequence is 14 residues long. Unmatched junction bases numbered 12, after V lost 9 bases and J lost 7 bases. CDR1 is LGHNT and CDR2 is FRNRAP in the germline V gene. This chain's CDR3 is CASLTGRDEQPQHF. CDR3 coding DNA: TGTGCTAGCTTGACAGGGAGAGACGAGCAGCCCCAGCATTTT.

This clonotype was seen many times. This chain connects TRBV20-1 to TRBJ2-3; unclear D gene. The V and J ends lost 1 base and 0 bases respectively, with 5 bases between them. Germline-derived CDR1 and CDR2 are DFQATT and SNEGSKA (reference sequence). This CDR3 comprises 13 residues. CDR3 DNA sequence: TGCAGTGCTAGAGTTTCTAGCACAGATACGCAGTATTTT. Its protein is CSARVSSTDTQYF.

The CDR3 here is CSVEAGGPYNEQFF. For the CDR3, the DNA is TGCAGCGTTGAAGCAGGGGGTCCCTACAATGAGCAGTTCTTC. This chain uses TRBV29-1 with TRBJ2-1; TRBD1 aligns across 7 bases. Germline V CDR1 and CDR2: SQVTM, ANQGSEA. The CDR3 covers 14 residues. V shed 1 base and J 2 bases; nucleotides not matched to a gene: 2.

This clonotype was recorded many times. One junction end disagrees with the germline gene, perhaps due to a read error. This sequence joins TRBV29-1 and TRBJ1-2, with D possibly matching TRBD1 (5 bases). This CDR3 has 11 residues. Germline-derived CDR1 and CDR2 are SQVTM and ANQGSEA. Written as DNA, the CDR3 is TGCAGCGTAGGGACGAACTTTGGCTACACCTTC. Translating it yields CSVGTNFGYTF.

This clonotype occurred a few times. The V and J genes are TRBV6-6 and TRBJ1-6; D is undetermined. This CDR3 has 17 amino acids. The V gene lost 1 base and the J gene lost 8 bases, with 18 bases spanning the gap. In germline, CDR1 is MNHNY, CDR2 SVGAGI (reference sequence). Written as DNA, the CDR3 is TGTGCCAGCAGTTACTGGACGGATCTACGGACGTATTCACCCCTCCACTTT. Its translation: CASSYWTDLRTYSPLHF.

This clonotype was detected many times. The chain combines TRBV20-1 with TRBJ1-5, with D possibly being TRBD1 (5 bases). This CDR3 region has 14 residues. Per the germline V gene, CDR1 is DFQATT and CDR2 is SNEGSKA (reference sequence). Trimming removed 3 bases from V and 6 bases from J, with 15 bases in between. CDR3: CSASWGERSQPQHF. In nucleotides, the CDR3 is TGCAGTGCTAGTTGGGGGGAGAGAAGTCAGCCCCAGCATTTT.

This clonotype was seen more than once but under ten times. The chain employs TRBV7-3 and TRBJ1-1; no firm D call. Germline CDR1 and CDR2: SGHTA and FQGTGA. CDR3 length: 14 amino acids. V shed 4 bases and J shed 10 bases, with 19 bases lying between them. The CDR3 nucleotides are TGTGCCAGCAGCTCGGACTCTTTGATGGGAGGAGCTTTCTTT. Translating it yields CASSSDSLMGGAFF.

This clonotype has a handful of counts. This chain joins TRBV7-9 and TRBJ1-4; D ambiguous. CDR1 and CDR2 (germline): SEHNR, FQNEAQ (reference sequence). Trimming removed 4 bases at V and 8 bases at J, with 11 bases between. The CDR3 loop spans 13 amino acids. The chain's CDR3 is CASSSLTGEKLFF. CDR3 in DNA: TGTGCCAGCAGCTCTTTAACGGGAGAAAAACTGTTTTTT.

Concerning this clonotype itself: A much larger clonotype is one base distant, so this may be a read error. The rearrangement links TRBV27 to TRBJ1-6; 9 bases line up with TRBD1. V lost 7 bases and J lost 1; bases outside the gene matches: 8. Germline V gives CDR1 MNHEY, CDR2 SMNVEV (reference sequence). The CDR3 is 17 amino acids. CDR3 loop: CASNRTGDGSYNSPLHF. The DNA of the CDR3 is TGTGCCAGCAACCGGACAGGGGATGGATCCTATAATTCACCCCTCCACTTT.

V and J are TRBV11-2 and TRBJ2-5; D remains unclear. Germline loops: CDR1 SGHAT, CDR2 FQNNGV. Trimming removed 3 bases at V and 0 bases at J, with 8 bases between. The CDR3 runs to 14 residues. CDR3 nucleotides: TGTGCCAGCAGCTTCGCTGGGTACCAAGAGACCCAGTACTTC. It yields the protein CASSFAGYQETQYF.

The V gene is TRBV10-3, the J gene TRBJ2-2; a possible D gene is TRBD2 (6 bases). In germline, CDR1 is ENHRY, CDR2 SYGVKD. The CDR3 spans 14 residues. V lost 8 bases to trimming and J lost 2 bases, with 12 bases between them. CDR3 protein: CAIGALANTGELFF. The CDR3 region has the DNA TGTGCCATCGGGGCACTAGCCAACACCGGGGAGCTGTTTTTT.

In this sample, this clonotype turned up many times. The CDR3: CASSSTSKGVSEAFF. The DNA for the CDR3 is TGTGCCAGCAGTTCCACCTCCAAGGGTGTTTCTGAAGCTTTCTTT. The chain has TRBV27 and TRBJ1-1; D is uncertain. Per germline, CDR1 MNHEY and CDR2 SMNVEV (reference sequence). The CDR3 loop spans 15 amino acids. Deletions cut 4 bases from V and 6 bases from J, with 18 bases between.

At least ten counts were recorded for this clonotype. This chain connects TRBV6-2 or TRBV6-3 to TRBJ1-2; D not certain. CDR1 and CDR2 from the germline V gene are MNHEY and SVGEGT. Trimming shortened V by 9 bases and J by 4 bases, and 21 bases separated the two germline ends. This CDR3 has 15 residues. The CDR3 reads CASTNSNSRFYGYTF. The DNA of the CDR3 is TGTGCCAGTACCAACTCAAACTCTCGGTTCTATGGCTACACCTTC.